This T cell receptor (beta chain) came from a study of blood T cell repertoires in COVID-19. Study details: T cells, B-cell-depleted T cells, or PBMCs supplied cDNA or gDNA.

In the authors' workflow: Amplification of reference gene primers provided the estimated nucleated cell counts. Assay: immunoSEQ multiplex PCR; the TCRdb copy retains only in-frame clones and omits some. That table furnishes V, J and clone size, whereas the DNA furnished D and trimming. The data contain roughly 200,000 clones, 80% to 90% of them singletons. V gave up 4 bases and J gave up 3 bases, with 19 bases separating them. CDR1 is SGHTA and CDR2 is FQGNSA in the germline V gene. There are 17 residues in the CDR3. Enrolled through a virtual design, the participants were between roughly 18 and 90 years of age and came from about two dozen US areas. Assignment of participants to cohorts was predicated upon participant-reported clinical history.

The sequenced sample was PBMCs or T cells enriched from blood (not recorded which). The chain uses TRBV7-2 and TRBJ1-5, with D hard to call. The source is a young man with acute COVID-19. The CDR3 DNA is TGTGCCAGCAGCTCAACAAAGAGGGCGGGGATCAATCAGCCCCAGCATTTT. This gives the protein CASSSTKRAGINQPQHF.